Below, 10 T cell receptor beta chains from the same sample are listed, as sequenced in a study of T cell responses to AZD1222 COVID-19 vaccine. Libraries were prepared by immunoSEQ multiplex PCR; TCRdb keeps only in-frame clonotypes and omits some of them. Seen here are under 200,000 clones, more than 75% observed once, and the top ten hold 2.5% to 3%. Sequences were derived from peripheral blood, sampled on day 0 of MenACWY control vaccination. These receptors all stem from an adult in good health.

The rearrangement links TRBV18 to TRBJ1-5; 8 bases map to TRBD1. CDR1 KGHSH and CDR2 LQKENI come from the germline V gene. J lost 9 bases, V lost 3 bases, and 13 bases had no gene match. The CDR3 sequence is 16 residues long. The CDR3 DNA follows: TGTGCCAGCTCACCTCCGGGACAGGATTCGCAACTGCCCCAGCATTTT. Translated, it gives CASSPPGQDSQLPQHF.

V gene TRBV12-3 or TRBV12-4 combines with J gene TRBJ1-1, with D hard to call. This CDR3 has 13 residues. With 6 bases removed from V and 2 bases from J, the gap between germline ends came to 10 bases. The CDR3 sequence is CASRRSPNTEAFF. The CDR3 DNA follows: TGTGCCAGCAGGCGATCTCCCAACACTGAAGCTTTCTTT.

The chain recombines TRBV6-2 or TRBV6-3 with TRBJ1-1; a possible D gene is TRBD1 (6 bases). The CDR3 is 13 amino acids. Germline V gene data show CDR1 as MNHEY and CDR2 as SVGEGT. The V end was cut by 2 bases, the J end by 10 bases, with 14 bases between. The CDR3 reads CASSYGRDNRAFF. CDR3 coding DNA: TGTGCCAGCAGTTACGGACGGGACAACCGAGCTTTCTTT.

V gene TRBV7-2 combines with J gene TRBJ2-1, with a tentative D call TRBD2 (8 bases). The V gene lost 4 bases and the J gene lost 4 bases, with 17 bases spanning the gap. The CDR3 has 16 amino acids. CDR1 is SGHTA, CDR2 FQGNSA, per germline. The CDR3 nucleotides are TGTGCCAGCAGCTCGGGGGGGGACAGAATATACAATGAGCAGTTCTTC. It yields the protein CASSSGGDRIYNEQFF.

The V and J genes are TRBV10-3 and TRBJ2-7; 10 bases map to TRBD1. Germline V gene data show CDR1 as ENHRY and CDR2 as SYGVKD. There are 17 residues in the CDR3. The V and J ends lost 2 bases and 5 bases, in that order; junction bases with no gene match: 12. The CDR3 loop is CAISEPSPGQGFNEQYF. CDR3 DNA: TGTGCCATCAGTGAGCCATCCCCGGGACAGGGGTTCAACGAGCAGTACTTC.

The chain is built from TRBV11-2 and TRBJ2-7, with TRBD1 matching 10 bases. Germline V gives CDR1 SGHAT, CDR2 FQNNGV. The CDR3 totals 17 residues. V was pared by 3 bases and J by 8 bases, with 16 bases of the junction left unmatched. The CDR3 reads CASSLGTLGGQGIQQYF. CDR3 nucleotides: TGTGCCAGCAGCTTGGGGACGTTAGGGGGACAGGGGATCCAGCAGTACTTC.

The V gene is TRBV5-1, the J gene TRBJ2-3; D unclear. Germline loops: CDR1 SGHRS, CDR2 YFSETQ. The CDR3 runs 16 residues. With 0 bases removed from V and 4 bases from J, the gap between germline ends came to 15 bases. CDR3 bases: TGCGCCAGCAGCTTGGTGGGCTCCTCCTTCCCAGATACGCAGTATTTT. Amino acid sequence: CASSLVGSSFPDTQYF.

V is TRBV9 and J is TRBJ2-5; D tentatively fits TRBD1 or TRBD2 (6 bases each). V was cut by 0 bases and J by 5 bases, with 11 bases left in between. CDR1 SGDLS and CDR2 YYNGEE come from the germline V gene. This CDR3 spans 14 amino acids. CDR3 region: CASSVEGGQETQYF. CDR3 nucleotides: TGTGCCAGCAGCGTAGAGGGGGGCCAGGAGACCCAGTACTTC.

The table lists this clone with a count of one. The chain carries TRBV2 and TRBJ2-7; 7 nucleotides agree with TRBD2. The CDR3 is 16 amino acids. The J segment lost 1 base and the V segment lost 5 bases, leaving 11 bases of the junction unmatched. In germline, CDR1 is SNHLY, CDR2 FYNNEI. CDR3 bases: TGTGCCAGCAGTTCACAGCGGCGGCGGGAGTCCTACGAGCAGTACTTC. Its protein product is CASSSQRRRESYEQYF.

The chain uses TRBV30 and TRBJ1-1; no clear D. The germline V gene has CDR1 GTSNPN and CDR2 SVGIG (reference sequence). The CDR3 is 13 residues long. V lost 4 bases to trimming and J lost 5 bases, with 14 bases between them. In DNA, the CDR3 is TGTGCCTGGACCAGCGCGCCCTGGACTGAAGCTTTCTTT. The encoded protein is CAWTSAPWTEAFF.